This T cell receptor beta chain was sequenced during a study of blood T cells in healthy people across ages. Study outcomes and limitations: Greater diversity and more naive CD4+ cells were seen in long-lived donors than in aged donors.

Primers used in a second PCR of about 7 to 12 cycles were a sample-barcoded 5' primer and a J-beta primer mix. TCRdb recomputed calls from the 5' RACE reads with MiXCR, one row per CDR3 protein. The profile shows 500,000 to 650,000 distinct CDR3 sequences, 25% to 35% of them singletons. V lost 3 bases and J lost 1, with 4 bases in between. CDR3 length: 14 residues. This clonotype was observed a few times. Its specificity is unknown. This sample also appeared in a second study, on T cells of mothers and their children. Turning to that study: Maternal samples each gave over 8.5 million TCR beta CDR3 reads, and child samples about 3 million each.

The chain recombines TRBV12-3 or TRBV12-4 with TRBJ1-6; D not certain. The receptor was derived from a boy between 2 and 15 years old in good health. What was sequenced was blood. The CDR3 region is CASSFVSYNSPLHF. CDR3 coding DNA: TGTGCCAGCAGTTTTGTTTCCTATAATTCACCCCTCCACTTT.